A selection of T cell receptor beta chains follows, all from one sample in a study of CD8+ T cells in alopecia areata. The table came from immunoSEQ multiplex PCR; TCRdb's copy has only in-frame clones and leaves some out. The table shows about 76,000 clones, with around 67% occurring only once. Sequencing was performed on CD8+ T cells sorted from blood, taken at week 24, from a patient treated with tofacitinib. The receptors were sampled from a human donor with alopecia areata. Each CDR3 is given with its conserved first and last residue. Fields, in order: clone size, D gene, V gene, J gene, CDR3 protein, CDR3 DNA. A D gene is named only where the DNA matches it firmly. Only some rows state a clone size, as once, few, many or a class for expanded clones.

many	.	TRBV5-1	TRBJ1-1	CASRLIEGGGEAFF	TGCGCCAGCAGGCTAATCGAGGGGGGCGGTGAAGCTTTCTTT
.	TRBD2	TRBV5-6	TRBJ2-3	CASSLGTSHSTDTQYF	TGTGCCAGCAGCTTGGGGACTAGCCATAGCACAGATACGCAGTATTTT
.	.	TRBV7-8	TRBJ2-7	CASSAGTNYEQYF	TGTGCCAGCAGCGCCGGGACCAACTACGAGCAGTACTTC
.	TRBD1	TRBV7-9	TRBJ1-1	CASSPQGGDAEAFF	TGTGCCAGCAGCCCCCAGGGGGGGGACGCTGAAGCTTTCTTT
.	.	TRBV19	TRBJ1-5	CASRPVGDGPNQPQHF	TGTGCCAGTAGACCTGTAGGGGACGGACCCAATCAGCCCCAGCATTTT
.	TRBD2	TRBV7-2	TRBJ2-1	CATARAGLRGNEQFF	TGTGCCACCGCCAGAGCGGGACTCCGAGGCAATGAGCAGTTCTTC
once	TRBD2	TRBV6-6	TRBJ2-1	CASSYLAGGDGEQFF	TGTGCCAGCAGTTATCTAGCGGGAGGTGATGGTGAGCAGTTCTTC
.	.	TRBV29-1	TRBJ2-7	CSAWDSSYEQYF	TGCAGCGCCTGGGATAGTTCCTACGAGCAGTACTTC
.	.	TRBV10-3	TRBJ2-7	CAISDPELYEQYF	TGTGCCATCAGTGATCCGGAGTTATACGAGCAGTACTTC
.	.	TRBV4-3	TRBJ1-1	CASSQDRENTEAFF	TGCGCCAGCAGCCAAGACAGGGAGAACACTGAAGCTTTCTTT
.	.	TRBV28	TRBJ2-2	CASSLEAVNTGELFF	TGTGCCAGCAGTTTGGAGGCAGTTAACACCGGGGAGCTGTTTTTT
.	.	TRBV6-5	TRBJ1-1	CASSLIQALNTEAFF	TGTGCCAGCAGTTTGATACAGGCGCTGAACACTGAAGCTTTCTTT
once	TRBD2	TRBV4-3	TRBJ2-7	CASSQGLAGEGEQYF	TGCGCCAGCAGCCAGGGACTAGCGGGAGAGGGCGAGCAGTACTTC
.	.	TRBV4-1	TRBJ2-5	CASSPEAPGAETQYF	TGCGCCAGCAGCCCAGAGGCCCCGGGGGCTGAGACCCAGTACTTC
.	.	TRBV7-6	TRBJ2-7	CASSLEKGPSYEQYF	TGTGCCAGCAGCTTAGAGAAGGGGCCCTCCTACGAGCAGTACTTC
few	.	TRBV4-3	TRBJ1-4	CASSQDGGPEKLFF	TGCGCCAGCAGCCAAGATGGCGGACCTGAAAAACTGTTTTTT
once	.	TRBV7-2	TRBJ1-5	CASSLLGPYSNQPQHF	TGTGCCAGCAGCTTACTAGGGCCATATAGCAATCAGCCCCAGCATTTT
.	.	TRBV27	TRBJ1-2	CASRRRVDYGYTF	TGTGCCAGCCGTCGGCGGGTTGACTATGGCTACACCTTC
few	.	TRBV5-1	TRBJ2-2	CASSLGGRENTGELFF	TGCGCCAGCAGCTTGGGGGGCCGCGAGAACACCGGGGAGCTGTTTTTT
once	.	TRBV2	TRBJ1-2	CASSEVGTEFYGYTF	TGTGCCAGCAGTGAAGTTGGGACGGAGTTCTATGGCTACACCTTC
.	TRBD2	TRBV4-3	TRBJ2-1	CASSQTSGPREQFF	TGCGCCAGCAGCCAGACTAGCGGGCCCCGCGAGCAGTTCTTC
.	TRBD1	TRBV7-6	TRBJ2-5	CASSSGQGARGETQYF	TGTGCCAGCAGCTCGGGACAGGGGGCGAGAGGGGAGACCCAGTACTTC
.	TRBD1	TRBV7-9	TRBJ1-2	CASSPTGDGSGYTF	TGTGCCAGCAGCCCGACAGGGGATGGTAGTGGCTACACCTTC
.	.	TRBV4-1	TRBJ1-1	CASSQQGSGSNTEAFF	TGCGCCAGCAGCCAGCAGGGGTCGGGATCGAACACTGAAGCTTTCTTT
.	TRBD2	TRBV7-6	TRBJ2-1	CASSSGEGHEQFF	TGTGCCAGCAGCTCCGGGGAGGGGCATGAGCAGTTCTTC
.	.	TRBV7-9	TRBJ1-5	CASSPGTFNQPQHF	TGTGCCAGCAGCCCAGGGACCTTCAATCAGCCCCAGCATTTT
once	.	TRBV4-1	TRBJ2-7	CASSPQIEGGEQYF	TGCGCCAGCAGCCCCCAGATAGAGGGTGGCGAGCAGTACTTC
few	.	TRBV7-9	TRBJ1-5	CASSLEVYSNQPQHF	TGTGCCAGCAGCTTAGAAGTATATAGCAATCAGCCCCAGCATTTT
medium-sized	.	TRBV6-5	TRBJ2-2	CASSYPTGELFF	TGTGCCAGCAGTTACCCCACCGGGGAGCTGTTTTTT
.	.	TRBV4-2	TRBJ2-7	CASSRIQRRDTFTYEQYF	TGTGCCAGCAGCCGGATACAGAGGCGGGACACCTTTACCTACGAGCAGTACTTC
.	TRBD2	TRBV5-1	TRBJ2-5	CASSLTSGKETQYF	TGCGCCAGCAGCCTGACTAGCGGAAAAGAGACCCAGTACTTC
few	TRBD1	TRBV30	TRBJ2-2	CAWTTGTGDGELFF	TGTGCCTGGACAACCGGGACAGGGGACGGGGAGCTGTTTTTT
few	.	TRBV7-2	TRBJ2-1	CASSLAQFYNEQFF	TGTGCCAGCAGCTTAGCGCAGTTCTACAATGAGCAGTTCTTC
.	.	TRBV5-1	TRBJ2-7	CASSVDMHEQYF	TGCGCCAGCAGCGTTGACATGCACGAGCAGTACTTC
.	TRBD1	TRBV25-1	TRBJ1-2	CASSTGQGNGYTF	TGTGCCAGCAGTACGGGACAGGGGAATGGCTACACCTTC
few	.	TRBV27	TRBJ2-5	CASSSWSGETQYF	TGTGCCAGCAGTTCTTGGAGCGGGGAGACCCAGTACTTC
.	.	TRBV4-1	TRBJ1-1	CASSQEGGPTEAFF	TGCGCCAGCAGCCAAGAAGGGGGACCCACTGAAGCTTTCTTT
.	.	TRBV7-9	TRBJ2-3	CASTPPARVISTDTQYF	TGTGCCAGCACCCCACCCGCCCGGGTGATTAGCACAGATACGCAGTATTTT
.	.	TRBV4-1	TRBJ1-5	CASSQVGGTYNQPQHF	TGCGCCAGCAGCCAAGTGGGTGGCACGTACAATCAGCCCCAGCATTTT
.	TRBD1	TRBV4-3	TRBJ2-2	CASAAERDGQGWEAGELFF	TGCGCCAGCGCTGCGGAGAGAGACGGACAGGGGTGGGAGGCCGGGGAGCTGTTTTTT
.	TRBD2	TRBV9	TRBJ2-1	CASTDLAGGEQFF	TGTGCCAGCACAGATCTAGCGGGGGGTGAGCAGTTCTTC
few	TRBD2	TRBV2	TRBJ2-3	CASISSGSGYERGPDTQYF	TGTGCCAGCATCTCAAGCGGTAGCGGGTACGAGAGAGGACCAGATACGCAGTATTTT
.	TRBD2	TRBV4-1	TRBJ2-3	CASSQPGLERDTQYF	TGCGCCAGCAGCCAACCGGGACTAGAGCGAGATACGCAGTATTTT